This T cell receptor (beta chain) comes out of a study of identical twins. One entry per CDR3 protein, called by TCRdb with MiXCR from the 5' RACE reads. This repertoire shows 700,000 or so distinct CDR3 sequences, 8% to 9% found once; its top ten account for 0.75% to 1%. This CDR3 has 15 amino acids. The germline V gene encodes CDR1 KGHDR and CDR2 SFDVKD. The germline V and J ends were trimmed by 0 bases and 6 bases, with 14 bases remaining between them. The same sample was also used in a study of yellow fever vaccine responses in identical twins.

This chain links TRBV24-1 with TRBJ2-7; D assignment may be TRBD1 or TRBD2 (5 bases each). The sequencing input was PBMCs. The receptor was isolated from a woman between 18 and 29 years old in good health. CDR3 bases: TGTGCCACCAGTGATTTGCGCTCAGGGAGCACCGAGCAGTACTTC. Translated, it gives CATSDLRSGSTEQYF.